This T cell receptor (beta chain) came from a study of shared clonotypes between healthy human individuals. This clone has a single count. TCRdb keeps only in-frame clones here, not all; method: immunoSEQ multiplex PCR. Of about 450,000 clones listed, about 76% were seen once; the top ten hold about 13%. The CDR3 extends over 14 amino acids. Germline V gives CDR1 LNHDA, CDR2 SQIVND (reference sequence). Trimming cost V 3 bases and J 7 bases, with 15 bases left between them. This clonotype was sampled from a woman between 35 and 50 years old in good health. Some clones in this sample may be carry-over from other donors' samples. The chain uses TRBV19 and TRBJ1-1; D call uncertain. The sample taken for sequencing was PBMCs. The CDR3: CASSMGGFGFEAFF. The CDR3 DNA sequence: TGTGCCAGTAGTATGGGAGGGTTTGGTTTTGAAGCTTTCTTT.